The source of this T cell receptor beta chain is a study of blood T cell repertoires in COVID-19 (dated by TCRdb to about 2020). For the wider study: Collaborator samples came from the United States, Italy and Spain and covered acute and convalescent phases of COVID-19. The prospective study material was composed of cDNA or gDNA derived from T cells, B-cell-depleted T cells, or PBMCs. Deeply sampled blood TCRbeta repertoires from subjects exposed to, actively infected with, or recovered from COVID-19 were included in the dataset. The repertoires were released in a freely available public database meant as a resource for research on the immune response to SARS-CoV-2. The samples were drawn from two sources: the first 160 participants of the ongoing ImmuneRACE study, and 1,254 subjects contributed by 6 global collaborators. Sample metadata almost always included a de-identified subject ID, COVID-19 status, age in years and sex. HLA class I and class II types, where available, came from metadata supplied by the sample provider rather than from assay-based typing.

The immunoSEQ Assay, a bias-controlled multiplex PCR, was used to amplify TCRbeta CDR3 regions from genomic DNA. The authors' pipeline ran thus. Within the assay, amplification of reference gene primers was used to estimate how many nucleated cells each sample contained. To quantify the absolute abundance of each unique TCRbeta CDR3 rearrangement, sequence reads were collapsed and filtered. For each sample, productive Simpson clonality was calculated as the square root of Simpson's diversity index across productive rearrangements. The source is immuneACCESS, and TCRdb retained only in-frame sequences with V and J called. Part of the clones is not carried over; for the studies checked, unresolved V genes explain less than half of this, and the remainder is unexplained. The V and J calls and clone size are taken from that table; D and trimming were inferred from the DNA. The sample table contains fewer than 400,000 clones; only one count was recorded for about 85% of them. Clones ranked in the top ten supply 3% to 4.5% of the sample.

Collaborating institutions collected whole blood in K2EDTA tubes following their own protocols. For TCRbeta analysis, collaborators shipped samples in one of three forms: frozen whole blood, isolated PBMCs, or DNA extracted from either of those sample types. The CDR3 has 15 amino acids, counting the end cysteine and phenylalanine. Only the CDR3 DNA is retained, 45 bases long and in frame from the first base. V trim: 5 bases; J trim: 4 bases; unmatched bases: 9. CDR1 and CDR2 were assigned from the germline V gene as SGHTA and FQGTGA. With regard to this clone: The clone's antigen remains unknown. No much larger clonotype is one base removed from it; base qualities were not supplied.

The paper as a whole reports these results and caveats: Clinical and demographic metadata were provided uncurated, with the amount varying by source and participant.

The specimen was peripheral blood. The rearrangement joined TRBV7-3 to TRBJ2-3; 7 junctional bases match TRBD1. The TCR comes from a woman in her late teens or twenties with acute or convalescent COVID-19. The nucleotide sequence is TGTGCCAGCAGCCTTCTGGGACAGTCCCCAGATACGCAGTATTTT. Translated, it gives CASSLLGQSPDTQYF.